These T cell receptor beta chains were read from a single sample in a study of T cell responses to AZD1222 COVID-19 vaccine. The repertoire was sequenced with immunoSEQ multiplex PCR; TCRdb's copy has only in-frame clones and lacks some. The table shows 110,000 to 150,000 clones, with 92% occurring only once. The sequenced sample was peripheral blood, obtained on day 0 of AZD1222 vaccination. The source of these receptors is an adult in good health. Both conserved end residues are part of each CDR3. A D gene is named only where the DNA matches it firmly. Clone size is shown for a subset of rows, as once, few, many or a class of expanded clone.

NA	TRBV6-6	TRBJ1-6	TRBD1	TGTGCCAGCGGCCTTGGGACAGCTAATTCACCCCTCCACTTT	CASGLGTANSPLHF
NA	TRBV12-3/TRBV12-4	TRBJ1-5	TRBD1	TGTGCCAGCAGTCTCCAGGGGGCTCAGCCCCAGCATTTT	CASSLQGAQPQHF
NA	TRBV12-3/TRBV12-4	TRBJ1-2	TRBD1	TGTGCCAGCAGCCGCGACAGGGCCCCTGGCTACACCTTC	CASSRDRAPGYTF
NA	TRBV10-3	TRBJ2-7	NA	TGTGCCATCAGTGAGTCAATGCGGGGAGCCTACGAGCAGTACTTC	CAISESMRGAYEQYF
NA	TRBV9	TRBJ2-5	NA	TGTGCCAGCAGCGCCGCCGGGGCTATCCAAGAGACCCAGTACTTC	CASSAAGAIQETQYF
NA	TRBV5-4	TRBJ1-2	NA	TGTGCCAGCAGCTCGAAAGACGGAACCCGGGGCTACACCTTC	CASSSKDGTRGYTF
NA	TRBV5-1	TRBJ2-7	NA	TGCGCCAGCAGCTTGGGTCGGGGCGAATCCGCGCAGTACTTC	CASSLGRGESAQYF
NA	TRBV19	TRBJ1-5	NA	TGTGCCAGTAGTGGCAGGGACAATCAGCCCCAGCATTTT	CASSGRDNQPQHF
NA	TRBV27	TRBJ2-1	NA	TGTGCCAGCAGTTTAAGTTTCGCGGGATTATACAATGAGCAGTTCTTC	CASSLSFAGLYNEQFF
NA	TRBV9	TRBJ1-1	NA	TGTGCCAGCAGCGCACTGCCGGGACGGAGGAGCACTGAAGCTTTCTTT	CASSALPGRRSTEAFF
NA	TRBV4-1	TRBJ2-1	TRBD1	TGCGCCAGCAGCGCCGGGACAGAAGGTGAGCAGTTCTTC	CASSAGTEGEQFF
once	TRBV5-3	TRBJ2-1	NA	TGTGCCAGAAGCTTGGCTGGGCCCTTCTGGGAGCAGTTCTTC	CARSLAGPFWEQFF
NA	TRBV5-1	TRBJ2-7	NA	TGCGCCAGCAGCTTGGACAGGAGCTCCTACGAGCAGTACTTC	CASSLDRSSYEQYF
NA	TRBV9	TRBJ1-2	NA	TGTGCCAGCAGCTCCAGGGATTCGGGTGGCTACACCTTC	CASSSRDSGGYTF
NA	TRBV5-1	TRBJ2-3	NA	TGCGCCAGCTTTTTGGTAGCTGGCGCAGATACGCAGTATTTT	CASFLVAGADTQYF
NA	TRBV5-1	TRBJ2-5	NA	TGCGCCAGCAGCGCCGGACCGGACTCGCTCCCAGAGACCCAGTACTTC	CASSAGPDSLPETQYF
NA	TRBV21-1	TRBJ2-5	NA	TGTGCCAGCAGCAAGACAGCGTACCAAGAGACCCAGTACTTC	CASSKTAYQETQYF
NA	TRBV6-5	TRBJ2-7	TRBD1	TGTGCCAGCAGCTATATTCCGGGACAGTCCTACGAGCAGTACTTC	CASSYIPGQSYEQYF
NA	TRBV11-2	TRBJ1-2	TRBD1	TGTGCCAGCAGACGCCCCCGGGACAGACACTATGGCTACACCTTC	CASRRPRDRHYGYTF
NA	TRBV3-1/TRBV3-2	TRBJ2-7	NA	TGTGCCAGCAGCCAAGGGTATTCAGGGGAGCAGTACTTC	CASSQGYSGEQYF
few	TRBV5-1	TRBJ1-2	NA	TGCGCCAGCAGCTTGCCTCCTAACTATGGCTACACCTTC	CASSLPPNYGYTF
NA	TRBV5-1	TRBJ1-4	NA	TGCGCCAGCAGCTTGGGCAGGGGAAATGAAAAACTGTTTTTT	CASSLGRGNEKLFF
NA	TRBV5-1	TRBJ1-1	NA	TGCGCCAGCAGCCCCGGAGGGACTAGTGAAGCTTTCTTT	CASSPGGTSEAFF
once	TRBV5-6	TRBJ2-3	NA	TGTGCCAGCAGCTCCCCCACGGGGGGCCTTAGCACAGATACGCAGTATTTT	CASSSPTGGLSTDTQYF
NA	TRBV21-1	TRBJ1-5	NA	TGTGCCAGCAGCAAGGTGAGCAGGGGGCGCAATCAGCCCCAGCATTTT	CASSKVSRGRNQPQHF
NA	TRBV5-1	TRBJ2-5	TRBD2	TGCGCCAGCAGCTTGGTCCCTAGCGGGGTACAAGAGACCCAGTACTTC	CASSLVPSGVQETQYF
once	TRBV6-5	TRBJ2-2	NA	TGTGCCAGCAGGCTCATTCAGGTGGTCGGGGAGCTGTTTTTT	CASRLIQVVGELFF
NA	TRBV5-1	TRBJ1-1	NA	TGCGCCAGCCGTCGCGGGCCCGACTTTTCTGAAGCTTTCTTT	CASRRGPDFSEAFF
NA	TRBV5-1	TRBJ2-1	NA	TGCGCCAGCAGCTCTTCCGGACGGGCCTTACGTGACAATGAGCAGTTCTTC	CASSSSGRALRDNEQFF
NA	TRBV7-3	TRBJ1-1	NA	TGTGCCAGCAGCTTAACGGCAGGGTCCACTGAAGCTTTCTTT	CASSLTAGSTEAFF
NA	TRBV7-2	TRBJ2-7	TRBD2	TGTGCCAGCAGCTCAGGACTAGCGGGAGGTTCGTACTACTTC	CASSSGLAGGSYYF
NA	TRBV5-6	TRBJ2-6	NA	TGTGCCAGCAGCTTGGGGCTCTCTGGGGCCAACGTCCTGACTTTC	CASSLGLSGANVLTF
NA	TRBV9	TRBJ2-1	TRBD1	TGTGCCAGCAGTCTCTCCGGGACAGGGGCCTACAATGAGCAGTTCTTC	CASSLSGTGAYNEQFF
few	TRBV25-1	TRBJ1-4	NA	TGTGCCAGCAGTGGAATACAGGGAGAAAAACTGTTTTTT	CASSGIQGEKLFF
NA	TRBV28	TRBJ2-6	NA	TGTGCCAGCAGTTGGGGTAGTACCAACGTCCTGACTTTC	CASSWGSTNVLTF
NA	TRBV19	TRBJ1-5	TRBD1	TGTGCCAGTAGTATTTGGGACAGGGTCTATCAGCCCCAGCATTTT	CASSIWDRVYQPQHF
NA	TRBV15	TRBJ2-3	NA	TGTGCCACCAGCAGAGATGGTCTAGCAGGGACAGATACGCAGTATTTT	CATSRDGLAGTDTQYF
NA	TRBV5-1	TRBJ2-7	NA	TGCGCCAGCAGCTTGGATCACCTTCTAGCCCGCCGTAAAGAGCAGTACTTC	CASSLDHLLARRKEQYF
NA	TRBV23-1	TRBJ2-7	NA	TGCGCCAGCAGTCAACTAGCGAACTCCTACGAGCAGTACTTC	CASSQLANSYEQYF
NA	TRBV5-1	TRBJ1-6	TRBD1	TGCGCCAGCAGCTTAATGACAGGGGGCGAGTCTAATTCACCCCTCCACTTT	CASSLMTGGESNSPLHF
NA	TRBV4-1	TRBJ1-4	NA	TGCGCCAGCAGCCCAAACAGGAGCCCCGAAAAACTGTTTTTT	CASSPNRSPEKLFF
NA	TRBV12-3/TRBV12-4	TRBJ2-2	NA	TGTGCCAGCAGTTTAATGATGGCCGGGGAGCTGTTTTTT	CASSLMMAGELFF
few	TRBV4-1	TRBJ1-2	NA	TGCGCCAGCAGCCATCCGTCGGGCCGGAATTATGGCTACACCTTC	CASSHPSGRNYGYTF
NA	TRBV23-1	TRBJ1-5	NA	TGCGCCAGCCGCCCTCCCGCGTGGGGGTCTTATAGCAATCAGCCCCAGCATTTT	CASRPPAWGSYSNQPQHF
NA	TRBV3-1/TRBV3-2	TRBJ2-2	TRBD2	TGTGCCAGCAGCCCCTTACGGGGGGCGAACACCGGGGAGCTGTTTTTT	CASSPLRGANTGELFF
NA	TRBV28	TRBJ2-5	TRBD2	TGTGCCAGCAGTTGGACTAGCGGGAGGGCAGAGACCCAGTACTTC	CASSWTSGRAETQYF
NA	TRBV6-5	TRBJ1-1	NA	TGTGCCAGCAGTTACTCGAGGGGCACTGAAGCTTTCTTT	CASSYSRGTEAFF
few	TRBV19	TRBJ1-5	NA	TGTGCCAGCGCCCCCTCCTCGGGACTAACCTTGGGGCAGCCCCAGCATTTT	CASAPSSGLTLGQPQHF
NA	TRBV5-1	TRBJ1-1	NA	TGCGCCAGCAGCCCTAGACGATTACAGAACACTGAAGCTTTCTTT	CASSPRRLQNTEAFF
NA	TRBV10-3	TRBJ2-4	TRBD2	TGTGCCATCAGCCCGGGACTAGCGGGAGTGAAAAACATTCAGTACTTC	CAISPGLAGVKNIQYF
NA	TRBV3-1/TRBV3-2	TRBJ2-2	NA	TGTGCCAGCAGCCAAGACTCGGTCACGAACACCGGGGAGCTGTTTTTT	CASSQDSVTNTGELFF
NA	TRBV5-4	TRBJ1-1	NA	TGTGCCAGCAGGACCCGGGGGGGGCGGATTGAAGCTTTCTTT	CASRTRGGRIEAFF
NA	TRBV7-3	TRBJ2-1	NA	TGTGCCAGCAGCTTGCTGATGGGGCCGCAGTTCTTC	CASSLLMGPQFF